These 21 T cell receptor beta chains came from one sample sequenced in a study of T cells in Graves' hyperthyroidism and ophthalmopathy. RNA transcripts yielded amplified TCR beta CDR3 regions. The TCR CDR3 was amplified in a first-round RT-PCR using the HTBI primer set. TCRdb re-called the multiplex PCR reads through MiXCR, storing one row per CDR3 protein. The sample yields fewer than 350,000 distinct CDR3 sequences, 13% seen once. The sample comprised blood. The receptors shown here come from a woman in her twenties or thirties with Graves' hyperthyroidism that later progressed to Graves' ophthalmopathy.

This clonotype was counted many times. This chain uses TRBV12-3 or TRBV12-4 with TRBJ2-7, with D uncertain. Trimming shortened V by 0 bases and J by 3 bases, and 6 bases separated the two germline ends. The CDR3 covers 13 residues. For the CDR3, the DNA is TGTGCCAGCAGTTTAGCGCAGAGCTACGAGCAGTACTTC. This encodes CASSLAQSYEQYF.

In this sample, this clonotype turned up many times. The gene calls are TRBV6-1 and TRBJ2-1; tentatively, D is TRBD1 (5 bases). Germline V gene lookup returns CDR1 MNHNS and CDR2 SASEGT. There are 17 residues in the CDR3. The V end lost 5 bases, the J end lost 0 bases, and 17 bases lay between the germline ends. The DNA for the CDR3 is TGTGCCAGCAGTTCCGACATGAGACAGAGCTCCTACAATGAGCAGTTCTTC. Encoded protein: CASSSDMRQSSYNEQFF.

This clonotype was observed at least ten times. The rearrangement links TRBV9 to TRBJ2-2, with 10 bases lining up with TRBD2. This CDR3 has 17 amino acids. V was pared by 0 bases and J by 7 bases, with 9 bases of the junction left unmatched. Germline V gives CDR1 SGDLS, CDR2 YYNGEE. CDR3 residues: CASSVALAGIEGGELFF. CDR3 bases: TGTGCCAGCAGCGTAGCACTAGCGGGAATCGAGGGCGGGGAGCTGTTTTTT.

This chain's CDR3 is CASGLAGTNTGELFF. In DNA, the CDR3 is TGTGCGTCCGGGCTAGCGGGAACGAACACCGGGGAGCTGTTTTTT. This rearrangement joins TRBV6-1 to TRBJ2-2; TRBD2 matches 9 bases. Per germline, CDR1 MNHNS and CDR2 SASEGT. This CDR3 region has 15 residues.

This clonotype was seen repeatedly, ten times or more. This sequence joins TRBV12-3 or TRBV12-4 and TRBJ2-7; perhaps D is TRBD1 or TRBD2 (5 bases each). CDR3 length: 13 amino acids. V was pared by 5 bases and J by 3 bases, with 11 bases between. For the CDR3, the DNA is TGTGCCAGCAGTCAGGGACGCAACTACGAGCAGTACTTC. This sequence encodes CASSQGRNYEQYF.

This clonotype was seen many times. J is TRBJ2-1 and V is TRBV11-2; D gene ambiguous. CDR1 is SGHAT, CDR2 FQNNGV, per germline. Trimming removed 0 bases from V and 7 bases from J, with 4 bases in between. The CDR3 contains 12 residues. CDR3 region: CASSLEQNEQFF. Written as DNA, the CDR3 is TGTGCCAGCAGCTTAGAACAGAATGAGCAGTTCTTC.

This clonotype was found many times. This rearrangement joins TRBV2 to TRBJ1-6; TRBD1 matches 9 bases. The CDR3 is 13 amino acids. V trimming: 6 bases; J trimming: 9 bases; junction bases outside the gene matches: 3. The germline V gene has CDR1 SNHLY and CDR2 FYNNEI. The CDR3 DNA is TGTGCCAGCAGGACGGGACAGGGTTCACCCCTCCACTTT. It specifies CASRTGQGSPLHF.

The chain combines TRBV20-1 with TRBJ1-1; tentatively, D is TRBD1 (6 bases). The CDR3 length is 15 residues. Trimming pared 1 base from V and 4 bases from J, leaving 16 bases between. Per the germline V gene, CDR1 is DFQATT and CDR2 is SNEGSKA (reference sequence). The DNA of the CDR3 is TGCAGTGCTAGAGGGGTCGTGGGGGCAGGCACTGAAGCTTTCTTT. It yields the protein CSARGVVGAGTEAFF.

This clonotype has just a few counts. The CDR3 region is CASSYLGSYTGELFF. CDR3 DNA: TGTGCCAGCAGTTACCTCGGATCCTACACCGGGGAGCTGTTTTTT. The J gene is TRBJ2-2, the V gene TRBV6-6, with unresolved D. V gave up 2 bases and J gave up 3 bases, with 10 bases separating them. In germline, CDR1 is MNHNY, CDR2 SVGAGI (reference sequence). The CDR3 covers 15 residues.

This clonotype was recorded many times. The V call is TRBV6-2 or TRBV6-3, the J call TRBJ2-7, with TRBD1 matching 7 bases. From germline, CDR1 is MNHEY and CDR2 SVGEGT. Germline trimming cut 4 bases from V and 3 bases from J; bases unmatched to any gene: 15. CDR3 length equals 17 residues. DNA for the CDR3: TGTGCCAGCAGTTCCTTTTTCGACAGGGCGATCGGCTACGAGCAGTACTTC. It yields the protein CASSSFFDRAIGYEQYF.

Ten or more counts support this clonotype. The chain links TRBV18 to TRBJ2-3; D is uncertain. The CDR3 totals 12 residues. Trimming stripped 0 bases from V and 2 bases from J, with 0 bases between. Germline-derived CDR1 and CDR2 are KGHSH and LQKENI. The CDR3 DNA is TGTGCCAGCTCACCACCCACAGATACGCAGTATTTT. This sequence encodes CASSPPTDTQYF.

At least ten counts were recorded for this clonotype. The chain uses TRBV12-3 or TRBV12-4 and TRBJ2-5; D remains ambiguous. V dropped 5 bases and J dropped 7 bases, with 14 bases sitting between them. The length of the CDR3 is 13 residues. CDR3 DNA sequence: TGTGCCAGCAGTCGGGCGGAATTGGGGACCCAGTACTTC. It specifies CASSRAELGTQYF.

Concerning this clonotype: Without the conserved terminal phenylalanine or tryptophan, this CDR3 likely stems from a read error. The chain carries TRBV20-1 and TRBJ2-5; D possibly uses TRBD1 or TRBD2 (5 bases each). The V gene lost 3 bases and the J gene lost 5 bases, with 10 bases spanning the gap. There are 12 residues in the CDR3. The germline V gene encodes CDR1 DFQATT and CDR2 SNEGSKA (reference sequence). CDR3 loop: CSARGPAETQYL. Written as DNA, the CDR3 is TGCAGTGCTAGGGGACCAGCGGAGACCCAGTACCTC.

The V call is TRBV20-1, the J call TRBJ2-1; 9 nucleotides align to TRBD2. The V segment lost 1 base and the J segment 9 bases; nucleotides outside the gene matches: 7. Germline V gene data show CDR1 as DFQATT and CDR2 as SNEGSKA (reference sequence). The CDR3 totals 14 residues. The CDR3 bases are TGCAGTGCTAGAGCGCTAGCGGGAACAGGTGAGCAGTTCTTC. Translated: CSARALAGTGEQFF.

Comment on this clonotype: A single base separates this from a much larger clone, so it may be a read error. The chain links TRBV29-1 to TRBJ1-2; D unresolved. The CDR3 is made up of 14 amino acids. CDR1 and CDR2 from the germline V gene are SQVTM and ANQGSEA. Trimming took 2 bases from V and 4 from J, leaving 14 bases between them. This CDR3 is CSVEMSAPCYGYTF. Written as DNA, the CDR3 is TGCAGCGTTGAAATGTCAGCACCTTGCTATGGCTACACCTTC.

Many counts were recorded for this clonotype. The V gene is TRBV29-1, the J gene TRBJ1-4; no reliable D call. This CDR3 region has 14 residues. Germline V gene sequence: CDR1 SQVTM, CDR2 ANQGSEA. V lost 6 bases and J lost 3, with 14 bases in between. This chain's CDR3 is CSVGGGVANEKLFF. DNA for the CDR3: TGCAGCGTGGGTGGCGGGGTGGCTAATGAAAAACTGTTTTTT.

This chain connects TRBV5-1 to TRBJ1-1; no reliable D call. This CDR3 has 12 residues. V was pared by 6 bases and J by 3 bases, with 9 bases between. Germline CDR1 SGHRS, CDR2 YFSETQ. In DNA form, the CDR3 reads TGCGCCAGCAAGAGGTGGGACACTGAAGCTTTCTTT. Protein sequence: CASKRWDTEAFF.

J is TRBJ2-3 and V is TRBV27; D is unresolved. The CDR3 contains 13 residues. CDR1 is MNHEY, CDR2 SMNVEV, per germline (reference sequence). The germline V and J ends were trimmed by 4 bases and 2 bases, with 7 bases remaining between them. The CDR3 DNA reads TGTGCCAGCAGTTCTCGCGACACAGATACGCAGTATTTT. This codes for CASSSRDTDTQYF.

The chain carries TRBV19 and TRBJ1-4; 8 bases fit TRBD1. The CDR3 runs 14 residues. Germline CDR1 and CDR2: LNHDA and SQIVND (reference sequence). The V and J ends lost 4 bases and 8 bases, in that order; junction bases with no gene match: 6. CDR3 coding DNA: TGTGCCAGTAGTACCGGACAGGGCGGAGAAAAACTGTTTTTT. Translating gives CASSTGQGGEKLFF.

This clonotype was seen repeatedly, ten times or more. The genes are TRBV20-1 and TRBJ2-1; perhaps TRBD1 as D (6 bases). The CDR3 length is 15 residues. From germline, CDR1 is DFQATT and CDR2 SNEGSKA (reference sequence). Trimming shortened V by 4 bases and J by 8 bases, and 21 bases separated the two germline ends. Here the CDR3 DNA reads TGCAGTGCTACAGGGGTAGCGAGACGGTGGGATGAGCAGTTCTTC. Its protein is CSATGVARRWDEQFF.

This clonotype turned up a few times. The chain joins TRBV9 to TRBJ2-2, with D possibly matching TRBD2 (6 bases). Looked up from germline, CDR1 is SGDLS and CDR2 is YYNGEE. Trimming left V 0 bases short and J 9 bases short, with 15 bases between. The length of the CDR3 is 15 residues. CDR3 bases: TGTGCCAGCAGCGTAGCGGGAGATCGGAGGCGGGAGCTGTTTTTT. Residues: CASSVAGDRRRELFF.